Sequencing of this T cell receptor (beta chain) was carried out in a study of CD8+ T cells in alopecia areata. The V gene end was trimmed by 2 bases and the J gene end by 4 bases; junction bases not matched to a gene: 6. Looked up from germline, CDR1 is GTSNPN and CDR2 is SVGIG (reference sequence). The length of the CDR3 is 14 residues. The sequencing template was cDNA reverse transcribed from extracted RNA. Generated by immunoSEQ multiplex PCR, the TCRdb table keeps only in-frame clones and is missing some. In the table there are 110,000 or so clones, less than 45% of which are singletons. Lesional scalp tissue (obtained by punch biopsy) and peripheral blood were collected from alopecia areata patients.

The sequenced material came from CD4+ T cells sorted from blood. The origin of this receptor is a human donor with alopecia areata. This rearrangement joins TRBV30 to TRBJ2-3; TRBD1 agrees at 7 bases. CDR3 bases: TGTGCCTGGAGTAGACAGGGAAATTCAGATACGCAGTATTTT. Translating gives CAWSRQGNSDTQYF.